The 24 T cell receptor beta chains reported below all come from one sample, sequenced in a study of graft-versus-host responses after intestinal transplantation. Their antigens are not known. The data were produced by immunoSEQ multiplex PCR, yet TCRdb's version contains in-frame clones alone and is incomplete. The table shows some 130,000 clones, with about 92% occurring only once. This specimen was unstimulated CD4+ T cells sorted from spleen or lymph node cells, taken before intestinal transplant. All receptors come from a human donor who received an intestinal transplant.

The chain recombines TRBV18 with TRBJ1-1; D remains ambiguous. The V gene's germline CDR1 is KGHSH and CDR2 LQKENI. The CDR3 contains 11 residues. Trimming took 9 bases from V and 3 from J, leaving 8 bases between them. In nucleotides, the CDR3 is TGTGCCAGGCAACTCGACACTGAAGCTTTCTTT. As protein: CARQLDTEAFF.

V is TRBV30 and J is TRBJ2-3, with a possible D match to TRBD2 (5 bases). CDR3 size: 13 residues. Germline lookup yields CDR1 GTSNPN and CDR2 SVGIG (reference sequence). V was cut by 2 bases and J by 1 base, with 7 bases left in between. CDR3 protein: CAWSPRGTDTQYF. CDR3 in DNA: TGTGCCTGGAGTCCGCGGGGCACAGATACGCAGTATTTT.

The chain recombines TRBV6-1 with TRBJ2-7; possibly TRBD2 for D (5 bases). Trimming shortened V by 6 bases and J by 11 bases, and 17 bases separated the two germline ends. The length of the CDR3 is 12 residues. The germline gives CDR1 MNHNS, CDR2 SASEGT. CDR3 nucleotides: TGTGCCAGCAGATCAAACGGACTCGCGGAGTACTTC. It specifies CASRSNGLAEYF.

The rearrangement links TRBV5-1 to TRBJ2-1, with 7 bases lining up with TRBD1. Unmatched junction bases numbered 4, after V lost 0 bases and J lost 4 bases. The CDR3 is made up of 15 amino acids. CDR1 is SGHRS, CDR2 YFSETQ, per germline. In nucleotides, the CDR3 is TGCGCCAGCAGCTTGGTGGGACAGACATACAATGAGCAGTTCTTC. Its translation: CASSLVGQTYNEQFF.

This rearrangement joins TRBV11-3 to TRBJ1-1, with D possibly matching TRBD1 (5 bases). The CDR3 loop spans 15 amino acids. Per the germline V gene, CDR1 is SGHNT and CDR2 is YENEEA. Trimming took 5 bases from V and 5 from J, leaving 18 bases between them. DNA for the CDR3: TGTGCCAGCAGCCCACCCCGGGGCAGCCTTACTGAAGCTTTCTTT. Its protein is CASSPPRGSLTEAFF.

The gene calls are TRBV7-2 and TRBJ2-7; TRBD2 agrees at 13 bases. Trimming removed 5 bases from V and 0 bases from J; junction bases left unmatched: 13. The CDR3 spans 19 residues. Germline CDR1 is SGHTA and CDR2 is FQGNSA. The CDR3 is CASSLRLAGGPNPSYEQYF. In DNA form, the CDR3 reads TGTGCCAGCAGCCTGCGACTAGCGGGGGGACCTAACCCCTCCTACGAGCAGTACTTC.

The chain employs TRBV6-1 and TRBJ2-1; a weak D match, TRBD1 (6 bases). The germline gives CDR1 MNHNS, CDR2 SASEGT. The CDR3 extends over 15 amino acids. Between the trimmed V and J ends, which lost 6 bases and 4 bases, there was a span of 16 bases. The CDR3 region has the DNA TGTGCCAGCAGAAAGCAGGGGCCTCAATACAATGAGCAGTTCTTC. This encodes CASRKQGPQYNEQFF.

The chain has TRBV5-4 and TRBJ2-3; a possible D gene is TRBD1 (6 bases). Between the trimmed V and J ends, which lost 1 base and 5 bases, there was a span of 11 bases. CDR1 is SGHNT, CDR2 YYREEE, per germline (reference sequence). The CDR3 runs to 14 residues. Here the CDR3 reads CASSLSGVLDTQYF. The CDR3 nucleotides are TGTGCCAGCAGCTTGTCAGGGGTTCTAGATACGCAGTATTTT.

This rearrangement joins TRBV11-3 to TRBJ2-5; no definite D call. CDR1 is SGHNT, CDR2 YENEEA, per germline. The CDR3 runs 12 residues. The V end was cut by 1 base, the J end by 5 bases, with 5 bases between. The CDR3 sequence is CASSLVVETQYF. The CDR3 DNA reads as TGTGCCAGCAGCTTAGTGGTGGAGACCCAGTACTTC.

The rearrangement joins TRBV18 to TRBJ2-3; 7 bases line up with TRBD2. J gave up 4 bases and V 3 bases, and 10 bases lay outside the gene matches. The CDR3 sequence is 16 residues long. Germline-derived CDR1 and CDR2 are KGHSH and LQKENI. The CDR3 here is CASSPGRGDLADTQYF. CDR3 DNA sequence: TGTGCCAGCTCACCCGGCCGGGGGGACCTAGCAGATACGCAGTATTTT.

The chain combines TRBV6-5 with TRBJ1-1, with TRBD1 as a possible D gene (5 bases). This CDR3 has 13 amino acids. Trimming pared 0 bases from V and 10 bases from J, leaving 12 bases between. Germline V gene data show CDR1 as MNHEY and CDR2 as SVGAGI. The CDR3 reads CASSYSERGVAFF. The CDR3 bases are TGTGCCAGCAGTTACTCGGAGAGGGGAGTAGCTTTCTTT.

The rearrangement uses TRBV19 and TRBJ1-1, with D hard to call. With 7 bases removed from V and 0 bases from J, the gap between germline ends came to 15 bases. The CDR3 is 15 residues long. Germline V gene lookup returns CDR1 LNHDA and CDR2 SQIVND (reference sequence). CDR3 protein: CASISPTGMNTEAFF. DNA for the CDR3: TGTGCCAGTATCTCCCCGACGGGCATGAACACTGAAGCTTTCTTT.

This chain links TRBV6-5 with TRBJ2-2; D is uncertain. CDR1 MNHEY and CDR2 SVGAGI come from the germline V gene. V dropped 5 bases and J dropped 5 bases, with 12 bases sitting between them. The CDR3 spans 14 residues. For the CDR3, the DNA is TGTGCCAGCAGTCACCGCGTTGGTACCGGGGAGCTGTTTTTT. Translated: CASSHRVGTGELFF.

This chain links TRBV29-1 with TRBJ2-1; TRBD1 matches at 9 bases. CDR3 length: 14 amino acids. Germline assignment: CDR1 SQVTM and CDR2 ANQGSEA. The J segment lost 9 bases and the V segment lost 0 bases, leaving 6 bases of the junction unmatched. CDR3 DNA sequence: TGCAGCGTTGAAGAACAGGGGGCGCATGGTGAGCAGTTCTTC. Its translation: CSVEEQGAHGEQFF.

The rearrangement uses TRBV2 and TRBJ1-2; D not certain. The V gene's germline CDR1 is SNHLY and CDR2 FYNNEI. Trimming shortened V by 4 bases and J by 3 bases, and 9 bases separated the two germline ends. CDR3 length: 13 amino acids. CDR3: CASSAVGDYGYTF. The CDR3, as DNA: TGTGCCAGCAGTGCCGTGGGTGACTATGGCTACACCTTC.

V usage is TRBV6-1 and J usage is TRBJ1-2; D uncertain. The V gene's germline CDR1 is MNHNS and CDR2 SASEGT. This CDR3 spans 15 amino acids. The V end was cut by 1 base, the J end by 1 base, with 10 bases between. The CDR3 DNA sequence: TGTGCCAGCAGTGAAGGTCTATCTCTTAACTATGGCTACACCTTC. It codes for CASSEGLSLNYGYTF.

J is TRBJ2-7 and V is TRBV14; weak D call: TRBD2 (7 bases). The CDR3 spans 13 residues. The ends were cut back, 1 base at V and 7 bases at J, with 11 bases in the middle. In germline, CDR1 is SGHDN, CDR2 FVKESK. The CDR3 nucleotides read TGTGCCAGCAGCCAAGGGAGGGGGGGGGAGCAGTACTTC. Its protein is CASSQGRGGEQYF.

This clone was observed once. This chain connects TRBV19 to TRBJ1-5; D gene unclear. The CDR3 runs to 13 residues. CDR1 LNHDA and CDR2 SQIVND come from the germline V gene (reference sequence). Trimming stripped 5 bases from V and 5 bases from J, with 10 bases between. CDR3: CASSGNRHQPQHF. The CDR3 nucleotides are TGTGCCAGTAGTGGTAATCGGCATCAGCCCCAGCATTTT. The full variable domain, rest sourced from reference TRBV19 and TRBJ1-5, is DGGITQSPKYLFRKEGQNVTLSCEQNLNHDAMYWYRQDPGQGLRLIYYSQIVNDFQKGDIAEGYSVSREKKESFPLTVTSAQKNPTAFYLCASSGNRHQPQHFGDGTRLSIL.

The chain combines TRBV5-1 with TRBJ1-1, with a possible D match to TRBD1 (5 bases). CDR1 is SGHRS and CDR2 is YFSETQ in the germline V gene. The V end was cut by 3 bases, the J end by 1 base, with 7 bases between. The CDR3 contains 13 residues. CDR3 coding DNA: TGCGCCAGCAGCTCACAGGCGAACACTGAAGCTTTCTTT. It is translated as CASSSQANTEAFF.

This clone was observed once. The chain has TRBV9 and TRBJ2-2, with D hard to call. CDR3 length equals 13 residues. The ends were cut back, 4 bases at V and 11 bases at J, with 15 bases in the middle. The germline gives CDR1 SGDLS, CDR2 YYNGEE. The DNA of the CDR3 is TGTGCCAGCAGCTCCTCAGAATCGGTTGAGCTGTTTTTT. Protein product: CASSSSESVELFF. Filled out from reference TRBV9 and TRBJ2-2, the complete variable domain reads DSGVTQTPKHLITATGQRVTLRCSPRSGDLSVYWYQQSLDQGLQFLIQYYNGEERAKGNILERFSAQQFPDLHSELNLSSLELGDSALYFCASSSSESVELFFGEGSRLTVL.

The chain is built from TRBV5-4 and TRBJ1-2; 8 bases align to TRBD1. V was clipped by 4 bases and J by 0 bases; unmatched bases: 5. This CDR3 spans 15 amino acids. Germline lookup yields CDR1 SGHNT and CDR2 YYREEE (reference sequence). The DNA of the CDR3 is TGTGCCAGCAGCCCCCGGACAGGGCCTAACTATGGCTACACCTTC. Protein: CASSPRTGPNYGYTF.

The rearrangement uses TRBV30 and TRBJ2-5; 11 nucleotides agree with TRBD2. Trimming cost V 0 bases and J 4 bases; bases outside gene matches: 1. This CDR3 spans 14 amino acids. CDR1 is GTSNPN, CDR2 SVGIG, per germline (reference sequence). DNA of the CDR3: TGTGCCTGGAGTGTACTAGCGGGGGTAGAGACCCAGTACTTC. It translates to CAWSVLAGVETQYF.

V gene TRBV11-3 combines with J gene TRBJ2-5; 10 bases are a match to TRBD2. The V gene end was trimmed by 0 bases and the J gene end by 4 bases; junction bases not matched to a gene: 5. CDR1 is SGHNT and CDR2 is YENEEA in the germline V gene. The CDR3 totals 16 residues. CDR3 bases: TGTGCCAGCAGCTTAGACCAGCGGGGGGGTTTAGAGACCCAGTACTTC. This translates into CASSLDQRGGLETQYF.

This chain connects TRBV4-1 to TRBJ1-1; D might be TRBD1 (6 bases). Germline V gene sequence: CDR1 MGHRA, CDR2 YSYEKL. V lost 2 bases to trimming and J lost 3 bases, with 13 bases between them. This CDR3 comprises 15 residues. The CDR3 protein is CASSQFHREDTEAFF. In DNA form, the CDR3 reads TGCGCCAGCAGCCAATTTCACAGGGAGGACACTGAAGCTTTCTTT.